What follows are 19 T cell receptor beta chains derived from one specimen sequenced in a study of technical replicates of blood from several donors. The table came from immunoSEQ multiplex PCR; TCRdb's copy has only in-frame clones and leaves some out. The sample carries some 87,000 clones, roughly 97% recorded once. Sequenced: T cells isolated from PBMCs. The source of these receptors is a human donor in good health.

This clone appeared a single time. The rearrangement links TRBV30 to TRBJ1-1, with D hard to call. Per germline, CDR1 GTSNPN and CDR2 SVGIG (reference sequence). This CDR3 contains 14 residues. V shed 0 bases and J shed 3 bases, with 11 bases lying between them. CDR3 sequence (DNA): TGTGCCTGGAGTGTAATTCTCGGGGACACTGAAGCTTTCTTT. Its translation: CAWSVILGDTEAFF.

The chain has TRBV7-6 and TRBJ1-1; no reliable D call. Trimming took 5 bases from V and 0 from J, leaving 10 bases between them. The CDR3 loop spans 14 amino acids. Germline loops: CDR1 SGHVS, CDR2 FNYEAQ. This chain's CDR3 is CASSPGNVNTEAFF. In DNA, the CDR3 is TGTGCCAGCAGCCCGGGTAACGTGAACACTGAAGCTTTCTTT.

The CDR3 nucleotides read TGTGCCAGCAACACGGCATCGTCGGGGGGCCCCTACAATGAGCAGTTCTTC. The encoded protein is CASNTASSGGPYNEQFF. The J gene is TRBJ2-1, the V gene TRBV11-2; D is perhaps TRBD2 (7 bases). Germline V gene lookup returns CDR1 SGHAT and CDR2 FQNNGV. Trimming took 7 bases from V and 2 from J, leaving 21 bases between them. The length of the CDR3 is 17 residues.

The V and J genes are TRBV19 and TRBJ2-1; 8 bases match TRBD2. This CDR3 contains 16 residues. The ends lost 2 bases at V and 4 bases at J; junction bases unmatched: 7. Germline lookup yields CDR1 LNHDA and CDR2 SQIVND (reference sequence). The CDR3 DNA sequence: TGTGCCAGTAGTATACCCCTAGCGGGCTCTTACAATGAGCAGTTCTTC. Translated, it gives CASSIPLAGSYNEQFF. Full variable domain (missing parts from reference TRBV19 and TRBJ2-1): DGGITQSPKYLFRKEGQNVTLSCEQNLNHDAMYWYRQDPGQGLRLIYYSQIVNDFQKGDIAEGYSVSREKKESFPLTVTSAQKNPTAFYLCASSIPLAGSYNEQFFGPGTRLTVL.

The rearrangement joins TRBV19 to TRBJ2-7; no clear D. The CDR3 spans 13 residues. Trimming pared 1 base from V and 3 bases from J, leaving 7 bases between. Looked up from germline, CDR1 is LNHDA and CDR2 is SQIVND (reference sequence). The CDR3, as DNA: TGTGCCAGTAGTATAGTCGACAACTACGAGCAGTACTTC. Amino acid sequence: CASSIVDNYEQYF. The variable domain in full, with the rest retrieved from reference TRBV19 and TRBJ2-7, is DGGITQSPKYLFRKEGQNVTLSCEQNLNHDAMYWYRQDPGQGLRLIYYSQIVNDFQKGDIAEGYSVSREKKESFPLTVTSAQKNPTAFYLCASSIVDNYEQYFGPGTRLTVT.

The chain combines TRBV27 with TRBJ1-2, with D uncertain. This CDR3 has 13 amino acids. Trimming took off 2 bases at V and 2 bases at J, with 6 bases between the two ends. CDR1 and CDR2 (germline): MNHEY, SMNVEV (reference sequence). The CDR3 nucleotides read TGTGCCAGCAGTTTAGACGGGAACTATGGCTACACCTTC. Amino acid sequence: CASSLDGNYGYTF.

The gene calls are TRBV28 and TRBJ1-5, with TRBD1 matching over 10 bases. This CDR3 is built from 17 residues. Trimming at V came to 4 bases and at J to 5 bases, leaving 11 bases not matched to a gene. CDR1 and CDR2 (germline): MDHEN, SYDVKM. The CDR3 DNA reads as TGTGCCAGCAGTTCACCCACCGGGGACAGGGGCTATCAGCCCCAGCATTTT. Residues: CASSSPTGDRGYQPQHF.

Written as DNA, the CDR3 is TGTGCCAGCAGCTCGGGACTAGCGGGCGCCTACAATGAGCAGTTCTTC. It encodes CASSSGLAGAYNEQFF. This sequence joins TRBV5-6 and TRBJ2-1; 12 positions agree with TRBD2. The V gene end was trimmed by 3 bases and the J gene end by 2 bases; junction bases not matched to a gene: 3. CDR1 and CDR2 (germline): SGHDT, YYEEEE. CDR3 length equals 16 residues.

J is TRBJ2-4 and V is TRBV27; D remains ambiguous. V lost 3 bases and J 7 bases, leaving 13 bases between the germline ends. CDR1 MNHEY and CDR2 SMNVEV come from the germline V gene (reference sequence). This CDR3 contains 14 residues. CDR3 in DNA: TGTGCCAGCAGTTTGAATGTCGGGTACAACATTCAGTACTTC. It codes for CASSLNVGYNIQYF.

This chain connects TRBV6-1 to TRBJ1-1; weak D call: TRBD1 (5 bases). Trimming stripped 11 bases from V and 4 bases from J, with 11 bases between. CDR1 MNHNS and CDR2 SASEGT come from the germline V gene. This CDR3 is built from 11 residues. CDR3 in amino acids: CASVGGTEAFF. The DNA for the CDR3 is TGTGCCTCGGTGGGGGGCACTGAAGCTTTCTTT.

V gene TRBV27 combines with J gene TRBJ2-1; TRBD2 matches at 10 bases. CDR1 MNHEY and CDR2 SMNVEV come from the germline V gene (reference sequence). This CDR3 is built from 16 residues. After removal of 3 bases from V and 4 bases from J, the junction contained 6 bases not matched to a gene. CDR3 in amino acids: CASSFYLAGAYNEQFF. The CDR3, as DNA: TGTGCCAGCAGTTTTTATCTAGCGGGGGCTTACAATGAGCAGTTCTTC.

The DNA of the CDR3 is TGTGCCATCATGGCGGGAGGGCGAACCGGGGAGCTGTTTTTT. Its protein product is CAIMAGGRTGELFF. The chain employs TRBV7-9 and TRBJ2-2; TRBD2 agrees at 9 bases. CDR3 size: 14 residues. V lost 10 bases to trimming and J lost 5 bases; unmatched junction nucleotides: 8. Germline V gene sequence: CDR1 SEHNR, CDR2 FQNEAQ (reference sequence).

This chain connects TRBV6-1 to TRBJ1-2; possible D gene TRBD1, 5 bases. This CDR3 comprises 13 residues. V was trimmed by 5 bases and J by 8 bases, leaving 15 bases between them. The germline V gene encodes CDR1 MNHNS and CDR2 SASEGT. The CDR3 sequence is CASSQGLSYGYTF. In DNA form, the CDR3 reads TGTGCCAGCAGTCAGGGTTTAAGTTACGGCTACACCTTC.

This rearrangement joins TRBV6-1 to TRBJ2-7; weak D call: TRBD1 (5 bases). V lost 4 bases to trimming and J lost 13 bases, with 8 bases between them. CDR1 and CDR2 from the germline V gene are MNHNS and SASEGT. CDR3 length: 9 amino acids. CDR3 residues: CASSGDSYF. CDR3 nucleotide sequence: TGTGCCAGCAGTGGTGACAGCTACTTC.

The chain couples TRBV5-4 to TRBJ1-3, with D perhaps matching TRBD1 (6 bases). Germline CDR1 is SGHNT and CDR2 is YYREEE (reference sequence). Trimming took off 1 base at V and 2 bases at J, with 13 bases between the two ends. CDR3 length equals 16 residues. The CDR3 protein is CASSLQQGITGNTIYF. The CDR3 bases are TGTGCCAGCAGCTTGCAACAGGGAATAACTGGAAACACCATATATTTT.

The chain links TRBV5-4 to TRBJ2-3; unclear D gene. CDR1 is SGHNT, CDR2 YYREEE, per germline (reference sequence). The CDR3 is made up of 16 amino acids. The V gene lost 2 bases and the J gene lost 1 base, with 14 bases spanning the gap. The CDR3, as DNA: TGTGCCAGCAGCTTAGAGTGGGCCTCGGGCACAGATACGCAGTATTTT. Protein: CASSLEWASGTDTQYF. Together with reference TRBV5-4 and TRBJ2-3, the CDR3 gives the full variable domain: ETGVTQSPTHLIKTRGQQVTLRCSSQSGHNTVSWYQQALGQGPQFIFQYYREEENGRGNFPPRFSGLQFPNYSSELNVNALELDDSALYLCASSLEWASGTDTQYFGPGTRLTVL.

This clone came up once. This chain uses TRBV6-5 with TRBJ1-2; 10 bases are shared with TRBD1. This CDR3 spans 15 amino acids. CDR1 and CDR2 (germline): MNHEY, SVGAGI. J lost 5 bases, V lost 4 bases, and 7 bases had no gene match. The CDR3 sequence is CASSSVDRGDYGYTF. The DNA of the CDR3 is TGTGCCAGCAGTTCCGTGGACAGGGGGGATTATGGCTACACCTTC.

This chain joins TRBV11-3 and TRBJ2-3; TRBD1 might be the D (5 bases). Germline V gene sequence: CDR1 SGHNT, CDR2 YENEEA. The ends were cut back, 3 bases at V and 0 bases at J, with 10 bases in the middle. The CDR3 has 15 residues. Here the CDR3 reads CASSLTASSTDTQYF. CDR3 DNA sequence: TGTGCCAGCAGCTTGACAGCTTCTAGCACAGATACGCAGTATTTT.

This sequence joins TRBV6-6 and TRBJ1-4; possibly TRBD1 for D (5 bases). Germline CDR1 MNHNY, CDR2 SVGAGI (reference sequence). V lost 4 bases, J lost 6 bases, and 15 bases lay in between. The CDR3 covers 15 residues. The CDR3: CASSSLDSLDEKLFF. As DNA, the CDR3 is TGTGCCAGCAGTTCGCTAGACAGTTTAGATGAAAAACTGTTTTTT.